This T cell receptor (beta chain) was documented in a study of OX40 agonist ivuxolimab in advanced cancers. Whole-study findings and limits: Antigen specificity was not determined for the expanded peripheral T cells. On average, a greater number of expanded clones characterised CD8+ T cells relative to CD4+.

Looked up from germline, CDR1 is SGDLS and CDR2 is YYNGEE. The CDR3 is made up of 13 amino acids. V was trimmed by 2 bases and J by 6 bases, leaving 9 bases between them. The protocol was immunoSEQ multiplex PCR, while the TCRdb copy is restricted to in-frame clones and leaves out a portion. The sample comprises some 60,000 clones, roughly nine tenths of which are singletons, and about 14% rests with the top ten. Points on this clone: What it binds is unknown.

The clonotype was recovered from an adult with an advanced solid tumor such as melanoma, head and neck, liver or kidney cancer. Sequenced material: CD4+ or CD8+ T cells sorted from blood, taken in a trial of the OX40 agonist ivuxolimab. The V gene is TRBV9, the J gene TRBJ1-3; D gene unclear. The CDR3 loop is CASSVLPLNTIYF. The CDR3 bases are TGTGCCAGCAGCGTTCTCCCGCTAAACACCATATATTTT.